The 25 T cell receptor beta chains below come from one sample, sequenced in a study of preoperative IRX-2 immunotherapy in early breast cancer. Treatment in this sample: preoperative locoregional IRX-2 cytokine immunotherapy. Some clones are missing from TCRdb's copy, which holds only in-frame ones; the method was immunoSEQ multiplex PCR. This table holds tens of thousands of clones, roughly 77% found once. Sequences were derived from lymph node tissue, sampled after IRX-2 immunotherapy. The source is a human donor with breast cancer.

The chain couples TRBV18 to TRBJ1-3, with D hard to call. CDR3 length: 18 amino acids. Germline CDR1 is KGHSH and CDR2 is LQKENI. The germline V and J ends were trimmed by 2 bases and 0 bases, with 17 bases remaining between them. CDR3: CASSPTRGGKSSGNTIYF. CDR3 bases: TGTGCCAGCTCACCAACCCGAGGAGGCAAGAGCTCTGGAAACACCATATATTTT.

The chain recombines TRBV29-1 with TRBJ1-1; weak D call: TRBD1 (5 bases). The CDR3 consists of 13 residues. Germline V CDR1 and CDR2: SQVTM, ANQGSEA. V was cut by 8 bases and J by 0 bases, with 13 bases left in between. CDR3 bases: TGCAGCTCTTGGGACGGATTGAACACTGAAGCTTTCTTT. This codes for CSSWDGLNTEAFF.

The chain joins TRBV11-3 to TRBJ2-5, with 8 bases lining up with TRBD2. The length of the CDR3 is 14 residues. From germline, CDR1 is SGHNT and CDR2 YENEEA. Trimming took 6 bases from V and 5 from J; bases not matched to a gene: 8. The CDR3 loop reads CASRKAGESETQYF. Written as DNA, the CDR3 is TGTGCCAGCAGAAAAGCGGGGGAATCGGAGACCCAGTACTTC. The variable domain in full, with the rest retrieved from reference TRBV11-3 and TRBJ2-5, is EAGVVQSPRYKIIEKKQPVAFWCNPISGHNTLYWYLQNLGQGPELLIRYENEEAVDDSQLPKDRFSAERLKGVDSTLKIQPAELGDSAVYLCASRKAGESETQYFGPGTRLLVL.

This clone was observed a few times. V and J are TRBV6-8 and TRBJ1-2, with 9 nucleotides matching TRBD1. The J segment lost 7 bases and the V segment lost 8 bases, leaving 8 bases of the junction unmatched. This CDR3 has 13 residues. From germline, CDR1 is MNHGY and CDR2 SAAAGT. CDR3 protein: CASFRQGGFGYTF. DNA for the CDR3: TGTGCCAGCTTCCGACAGGGGGGTTTTGGCTACACCTTC.

The chain joins TRBV12-5 to TRBJ2-3, with 8 bases aligning to TRBD2. Germline CDR1 reads LGHNT; CDR2 reads FRNRAP. The J segment lost 2 bases and the V segment lost 0 bases, leaving 7 bases of the junction unmatched. The CDR3 consists of 17 residues. The CDR3 region is CASGLVLRGAHTDTQYF. The CDR3 region has the DNA TGTGCTAGTGGTTTGGTACTGCGGGGGGCCCACACAGATACGCAGTATTTT.

This clone is a singleton in its sample. The rearrangement links TRBV19 to TRBJ1-1, with D hard to call. Trimming took off 7 bases at V and 5 bases at J, with 17 bases between the two ends. Germline V lookup: CDR1 LNHDA, CDR2 SQIVND (reference sequence). CDR3 size: 14 residues. CDR3 sequence: CASTTRAESTEAFF. Here the CDR3 DNA reads TGTGCCAGTACGACTAGGGCGGAGAGTACTGAAGCTTTCTTT.

The chain recombines TRBV5-8 with TRBJ1-4; no firm D call. Germline V lookup: CDR1 SGHTS, CDR2 YDEGEE. CDR3 length equals 13 residues. V lost 6 bases and J 5 bases, leaving 11 bases between the germline ends. The CDR3: CASTENPNEKLFF. DNA for the CDR3: TGTGCCAGCACGGAAAATCCAAATGAAAAACTGTTTTTT.

CDR3 nucleotide sequence: TGTGCCAGCCGCCGGGACAGCCTCTCCTATAATTCACCCCTCCACTTT. Its protein is CASRRDSLSYNSPLHF. This chain joins TRBV10-3 and TRBJ1-6, with 7 bases matching TRBD1. V lost 10 bases to trimming and J lost 0 bases; unmatched junction nucleotides: 9. Germline loops: CDR1 ENHRY, CDR2 SYGVKD. CDR3 size: 16 residues.

V usage is TRBV7-6 and J usage is TRBJ2-7; 7 nucleotides match TRBD1. Looked up from germline, CDR1 is SGHVS and CDR2 is FNYEAQ. The CDR3 has 15 residues. V dropped 5 bases and J dropped 4; count of bases not matched to a gene: 11. The CDR3 region is CASSRRTGTFYEQYF. CDR3 sequence (DNA): TGTGCCAGCAGCAGAAGGACAGGTACTTTTTACGAGCAGTACTTC.

This rearrangement joins TRBV10-2 to TRBJ1-5; tentatively, D is TRBD1 (5 bases). Germline loops: CDR1 WSHSY, CDR2 SAAADI. The ends were cut back, 6 bases at V and 0 bases at J, with 12 bases in the middle. CDR3 length equals 15 residues. The CDR3 sequence: CASSSDNLSNQPQHF. In nucleotides, the CDR3 is TGCGCCAGCAGCTCGGACAACCTTAGCAATCAGCCCCAGCATTTT.

As DNA, the CDR3 is TGTGCCAGCTCACCCGCGGACAGGTGGGCTGGAAACACCATATATTTT. Protein: CASSPADRWAGNTIYF. The chain has TRBV18 and TRBJ1-3; TRBD1 matches 7 bases. The CDR3 loop spans 16 amino acids. The V and J ends lost 3 bases and 2 bases, in that order; junction bases with no gene match: 7. Germline CDR1 KGHSH, CDR2 LQKENI.

The chain joins TRBV11-3 to TRBJ2-2, with TRBD1 identical over 7 bases. The J segment lost 4 bases and the V segment lost 4 bases, leaving 6 bases of the junction unmatched. The germline CDR1 and CDR2 sequences are SGHNT and YENEEA. The CDR3 has 15 amino acids. In DNA, the CDR3 is TGTGCCAGCAGCTACCCGAGACAGGGCACCGGGGAGCTGTTTTTT. This encodes CASSYPRQGTGELFF.

The rearrangement links TRBV19 to TRBJ1-2; D may be TRBD1 (6 bases). The V gene lost 3 bases and the J gene lost 5 bases, with 16 bases spanning the gap. The CDR3 runs to 15 residues. Germline CDR1 and CDR2: LNHDA and SQIVND (reference sequence). The CDR3 is CASSIRRDNKYGYTF. The CDR3 bases are TGTGCCAGTAGTATTCGCCGGGACAACAAGTATGGCTACACCTTC.

J is TRBJ2-7 and V is TRBV6-8, with 10 bases identical to TRBD1. J lost 0 bases, V lost 6 bases, and 11 bases had no gene match. Germline CDR1 reads MNHGY; CDR2 reads SAAAGT. The CDR3 has 17 residues. The CDR3: CASRGTLGQGNSYEQYF. CDR3 nucleotide sequence: TGTGCCAGCAGGGGAACATTGGGACAGGGGAACTCCTACGAGCAGTACTTC.

This chain connects TRBV19 to TRBJ1-6; 8 nucleotides agree with TRBD1. CDR1 LNHDA and CDR2 SQIVND come from the germline V gene (reference sequence). CDR3 length: 15 residues. V lost 4 bases to trimming and J lost 6 bases; unmatched junction nucleotides: 5. CDR3 loop: CASSRGQEVNSPLHF. CDR3 sequence (DNA): TGTGCCAGTAGTAGGGGACAGGAGGTTAATTCACCCCTCCACTTT.

This clone has a handful of counts. The J gene is TRBJ1-4, the V gene TRBV6-8; a possible D gene is TRBD1 (6 bases). The CDR3 has 16 amino acids. Germline-derived CDR1 and CDR2 are MNHGY and SAAAGT. Trimming took off 2 bases at V and 4 bases at J, with 14 bases between the two ends. This CDR3 reads CASSYIDRRGNEKLFF. The CDR3 nucleotides are TGTGCCAGCAGTTACATCGACAGGCGGGGTAATGAAAAACTGTTTTTT.

CDR3 protein: CASSLVGGASSGNTIYF. CDR3 nucleotides: TGCGCCAGCAGCTTGGTCGGTGGGGCTAGCTCTGGAAACACCATATATTTT. The chain couples TRBV5-1 to TRBJ1-3; D might be TRBD1 (5 bases). V was pared by 0 bases and J by 0 bases, with 13 bases between. The CDR3 contains 17 residues. CDR1 SGHRS and CDR2 YFSETQ come from the germline V gene.

The J gene is TRBJ1-1, the V gene TRBV19; 10 bases match TRBD1. V gave up 6 bases and J gave up 6 bases; unmatched junction bases: 7. This CDR3 comprises 14 residues. Looked up from germline, CDR1 is LNHDA and CDR2 is SQIVND (reference sequence). The CDR3 sequence: CASRRQGAVSEAFF. In nucleotides, the CDR3 is TGTGCCAGTAGGAGACAGGGGGCAGTTTCTGAAGCTTTCTTT.

The rearrangement links TRBV28 to TRBJ1-2; D remains unclear. V lost 3 bases and J lost 4, with 6 bases in between. CDR1 MDHEN and CDR2 SYDVKM come from the germline V gene. The CDR3 has 12 residues. CDR3: CASSFGVYGYTF. The CDR3, as DNA: TGTGCCAGCAGTTTTGGAGTCTATGGCTACACCTTC.

This rearrangement joins TRBV2 to TRBJ2-5, with TRBD2 matching over 7 bases. Germline V gives CDR1 SNHLY, CDR2 FYNNEI. V shed 5 bases and J 5 bases; nucleotides not matched to a gene: 17. This CDR3 has 17 amino acids. Here the CDR3 reads CASSSQLATLQGETQYF. The CDR3 DNA sequence: TGTGCCAGCAGTTCACAACTAGCGACGCTTCAAGGGGAGACCCAGTACTTC. Based on the CDR3 plus reference TRBV2 and TRBJ2-5, the full variable domain is EPEVTQTPSHQVTQMGQEVILRCVPISNHLYFYWYRQILGQKVEFLVSFYNNEISEKSEIFDDQFSVERPDGSNFTLKIRSTKLEDSAMYFCASSSQLATLQGETQYFGPGTRLLVL.

V gene TRBV7-5 combines with J gene TRBJ2-7; the listed D gene, TRBD1, was not tested against the DNA. TRBV7-5 is reported as a pseudogene. There are 15 residues in the CDR3. CDR3 nucleotides: TGTGCCAGCAGCTTCGGGGGGACAGGGGGCCACGAGCAGTACTTC. Its protein product is CASSFGGTGGHEQYF.

This chain links TRBV19 with TRBJ2-3, with TRBD2 identical over 12 bases. In germline, CDR1 is LNHDA, CDR2 SQIVND (reference sequence). V was clipped by 4 bases and J by 5 bases; unmatched bases: 10. The CDR3 has 17 amino acids. CDR3: CASSSRASGGVGDTQYF. The CDR3, as DNA: TGTGCCAGTAGTAGCCGGGCTAGCGGGGGGGTAGGAGATACGCAGTATTTT.

The chain employs TRBV29-1 and TRBJ1-4; TRBD1 matches at 7 bases. The CDR3 extends over 13 amino acids. CDR1 and CDR2 (germline): SQVTM, ANQGSEA. V shed 7 bases and J 9 bases; nucleotides not matched to a gene: 11. The CDR3 sequence is CSAETGRGQKLFF. In DNA, the CDR3 is TGCAGCGCTGAGACAGGGCGGGGGCAAAAACTGTTTTTT.

This chain uses TRBV6-8 with TRBJ1-4; D is unclear. This CDR3 has 14 amino acids. Trimming pared 7 bases from V and 4 bases from J, leaving 13 bases between. Germline V gene sequence: CDR1 MNHGY, CDR2 SAAAGT. As DNA, the CDR3 is TGTGCCAGCAAAGTAGGGCACCTTAATGAAAAACTGTTTTTT. Translation gives CASKVGHLNEKLFF.

CDR3 bases: TGTGCCAGCAGCCGTCCCGGGACGGTCTATGGCTACACCTTC. It specifies CASSRPGTVYGYTF. The gene calls are TRBV16 and TRBJ1-2; possibly TRBD1 for D (5 bases). CDR3 size: 14 residues. CDR1 is KGHSY and CDR2 is FQNENV in the germline V gene. Trimming removed 4 bases from V and 4 bases from J, with 13 bases in between.